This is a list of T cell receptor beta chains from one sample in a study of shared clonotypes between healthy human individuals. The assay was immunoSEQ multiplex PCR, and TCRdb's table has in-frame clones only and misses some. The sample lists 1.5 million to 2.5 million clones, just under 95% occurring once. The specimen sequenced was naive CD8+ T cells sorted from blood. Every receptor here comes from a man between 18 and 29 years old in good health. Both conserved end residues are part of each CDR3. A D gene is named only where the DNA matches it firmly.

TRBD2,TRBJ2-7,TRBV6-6,TGTGCCAGCAGTGGTGGACTAGCGTCCTCCTACGAGCAGTACTTC,CASSGGLASSYEQYF
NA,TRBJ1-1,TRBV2,TGTGCCAGCAGAGACGGGAGCACTGAAGCTTTCTTT,CASRDGSTEAFF
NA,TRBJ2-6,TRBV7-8,TGTGCCAGCAGCTTACCTGGGGTCCCTGGGGCCAACGTCCTGACTTTC,CASSLPGVPGANVLTF
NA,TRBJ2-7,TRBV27,TGTGCCAGTAGGGAGTTCCTCTCCTACGAGCAGTACTTC,CASREFLSYEQYF
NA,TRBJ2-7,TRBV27,TGTGCCAGCAGTTTACCCGGCCGGATCTACGAGCAGTACTTC,CASSLPGRIYEQYF
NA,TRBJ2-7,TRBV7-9,TGTGCCAGCAGCTCCAGCGAGGCGCCCCGGGGTTACGAGCAGTACTTC,CASSSSEAPRGYEQYF
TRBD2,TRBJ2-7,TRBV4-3,TGCGCCAGCAGCCATATAGCGGGAGACCCCTACGAGCAGTACTTC,CASSHIAGDPYEQYF
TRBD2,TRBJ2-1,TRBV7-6,TGTGCCAGCAGCTTAGTAATGGGACTAGCGGTTTCCTACAATGAGCAGTTCTTC,CASSLVMGLAVSYNEQFF
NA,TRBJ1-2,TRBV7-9,TGTGCCAGCAGCTTAGGAGCGTCGGAGGGCTTTGGCTACACCTTC,CASSLGASEGFGYTF
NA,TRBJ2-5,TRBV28,TGTGCCAGCACTATGATACAGGTTTCGGGGCAAGAGACCCAGTACTTC,CASTMIQVSGQETQYF
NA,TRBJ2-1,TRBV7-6,TGTGCCAGCAGCTATCTGGGTGCTGAGCAGTTCTTC,CASSYLGAEQFF
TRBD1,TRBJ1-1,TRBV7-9,TGTGCCAGCAGCTTAGCGCATGGACAGGGGTCTGAAGCTTTCTTT,CASSLAHGQGSEAFF
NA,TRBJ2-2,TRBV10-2,TGCGCCAGCAGCGATTTGGTTGGGAGCGGGGAGCTGTTTTTT,CASSDLVGSGELFF
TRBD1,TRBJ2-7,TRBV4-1,TGCGCCAGCAGCCTGGACAGGGGCTCCTACGAGCAGTACTTC,CASSLDRGSYEQYF
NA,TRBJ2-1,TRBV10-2,TGCGCCAGCAGAATAGGGGGGGTCGGAAATGAGCAGTTCTTC,CASRIGGVGNEQFF
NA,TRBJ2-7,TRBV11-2,TGTGCCAGCAGCTTAGCGATGATGGTAGAGCAGTACTTC,CASSLAMMVEQYF
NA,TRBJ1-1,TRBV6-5,TGTGCCAGCAGTTACGGGTTCGGGGTTACTGAAGCTTTCTTT,CASSYGFGVTEAFF
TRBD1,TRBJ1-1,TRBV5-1,TGCGCCAGCAGCTTGAGGGGGCGGACTTTTATGAACACTGAAGCTTTCTTT,CASSLRGRTFMNTEAFF
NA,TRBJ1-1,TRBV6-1,TGTGCCAGCAGTGAAAGGCACTTCCTTACTGAAGCTTTCTTT,CASSERHFLTEAFF
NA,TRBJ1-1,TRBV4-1,TGCGCCAGCAGCCAAGAACCGGGACCGAACACTGAAGCTTTCTTT,CASSQEPGPNTEAFF
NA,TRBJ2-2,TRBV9,TGTGCCAGCAGCCCCAGCACCGGGGAGCTGTTTTTT,CASSPSTGELFF
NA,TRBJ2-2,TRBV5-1,TGCGCCAGCAACCTAGGACGGGGAACGAACACCGGGGAGCTGTTTTTT,CASNLGRGTNTGELFF